Each of the 18 T cell receptor beta chains below was sequenced from the same sample in a study of control samples from healthy donors and cancer patients. TCRdb's table, derived via immunoSEQ multiplex PCR, lists solely in-frame clones and lacks some. This table holds more than 100,000 clones, roughly 90% found once. The specimen sequenced was PBMCs. Every receptor here comes from a man aged 50-59 years with head and neck cancer.

V and J are TRBV12-3 or TRBV12-4 and TRBJ2-1, with D perhaps TRBD2 (6 bases). The V end was cut by 6 bases, the J end by 7 bases, with 13 bases between. CDR3 length: 13 residues. CDR3 in DNA: TGTGCCAGCAGCGACCTGGGGGGAAATGAGCAGTTCTTC. Residues: CASSDLGGNEQFF.

This rearrangement joins TRBV24-1 to TRBJ1-3; D not resolved. The germline gives CDR1 KGHDR, CDR2 SFDVKD. The length of the CDR3 is 14 residues. Trimming removed 5 bases at V and 7 bases at J, with 14 bases between. As DNA, the CDR3 is TGTGCCACCAGTGGCCGTATTAACCGGAACACCATATATTTT. Translated, it gives CATSGRINRNTIYF.

The chain carries TRBV7-9 and TRBJ2-7; 8 bases line up with TRBD1. Trimming at V came to 7 bases and at J to 6 bases, leaving 8 bases not matched to a gene. CDR3 size: 13 residues. Germline V gene lookup returns CDR1 SEHNR and CDR2 FQNEAQ (reference sequence). The CDR3: CASTIQGAGEQYF. The CDR3 bases are TGTGCCAGCACAATCCAGGGGGCTGGCGAGCAGTACTTC.

The rearrangement uses TRBV18 and TRBJ1-1, with D maybe TRBD1 (5 bases). Germline V gene data show CDR1 as KGHSH and CDR2 as LQKENI. The CDR3 runs 14 residues. V was clipped by 2 bases and J by 5 bases, with 12 bases between them. CDR3 bases: TGTGCCAGCTCACCAACAGGAGTAGGAACTGAAGCTTTCTTT. It is translated as CASSPTGVGTEAFF.

In the case of this clone: The same CDR3 is also encoded by other DNA sequences in this sample. This chain uses TRBV28 with TRBJ2-3, with D unclear. CDR1 is MDHEN, CDR2 SYDVKM, per germline. The CDR3 extends over 12 amino acids. Trimming left V 6 bases short and J 0 bases short, with 4 bases between. CDR3 bases: TGTGCCAGCAGCGTTAGCACAGATACGCAGTATTTT. Translated: CASSVSTDTQYF.

The chain couples TRBV7-9 to TRBJ2-5, with D unresolved. Germline V gene lookup returns CDR1 SEHNR and CDR2 FQNEAQ (reference sequence). V was clipped by 5 bases and J by 2 bases, with 12 bases between them. This CDR3 spans 14 amino acids. The CDR3 DNA sequence: TGTGCCAGCAGCCCCCCCGGGCCTCAAGAGACCCAGTACTTC. Residues: CASSPPGPQETQYF.

This chain joins TRBV5-6 and TRBJ1-3; D is undetermined. V dropped 1 base and J dropped 1 base, with 12 bases sitting between them. Germline lookup yields CDR1 SGHDT and CDR2 YYEEEE. The CDR3 contains 16 residues. CDR3 sequence: CASSLFGTPSGNTIYF. The CDR3 DNA reads TGTGCCAGCAGCTTGTTTGGAACCCCTTCTGGAAACACCATATATTTT.

This chain connects TRBV24-1 to TRBJ2-7; 9 bases are a match to TRBD1. This CDR3 is built from 14 residues. Looked up from germline, CDR1 is KGHDR and CDR2 is SFDVKD. Unmatched junction bases numbered 2, after V lost 3 bases and J lost 3 bases. In DNA form, the CDR3 reads TGTGCCACCAGTGATGGACAGGGGCACTACGAGCAGTACTTC. It encodes CATSDGQGHYEQYF.

This rearrangement joins TRBV2 to TRBJ1-2; D unclear. Germline CDR1 is SNHLY and CDR2 is FYNNEI. The CDR3 sequence is 15 residues long. V lost 8 bases and J lost 1, with 17 bases in between. The CDR3 region is CASWETSNYNYGYTF. CDR3 bases: TGTGCCAGCTGGGAAACGTCGAATTATAACTATGGCTACACCTTC.

The J gene is TRBJ2-7, the V gene TRBV11-2; maybe TRBD1 (5 bases). CDR1 SGHAT and CDR2 FQNNGV come from the germline V gene. The germline V and J ends were trimmed by 4 bases and 4 bases, with 8 bases remaining between them. The CDR3 loop spans 12 amino acids. In DNA form, the CDR3 reads TGTGCCAGCAGCTCCCAGGGTTACGAGCAGTACTTC. Translating it yields CASSSQGYEQYF.

V is TRBV6-5 and J is TRBJ2-5; 8 bases fit TRBD1. Per the germline V gene, CDR1 is MNHEY and CDR2 is SVGAGI. The CDR3 runs to 13 residues. The junction had 3 bases not matched to a gene; V was cut back by 5 bases and J by 4 bases. CDR3 nucleotide sequence: TGTGCCAGCAGTCCCAGGGGGCCAGAGACCCAGTACTTC. Translation: CASSPRGPETQYF.

The chain joins TRBV12-3 or TRBV12-4 to TRBJ1-5; D gene unclear. Trimming pared 1 base from V and 7 bases from J, leaving 8 bases between. The CDR3 covers 13 residues. The CDR3, as DNA: TGTGCCAGCAGTTTAGGAGCAAAGCAGCCCCAGCATTTT. Protein product: CASSLGAKQPQHF.

Note on this clone: At one end the junction does not follow the germline gene, possibly because of a read error. The same CDR3 is also encoded by other DNA sequences in this sample. V is TRBV19 and J is TRBJ2-7; 13 bases align to TRBD2. The CDR3 runs 13 residues. Germline lookup yields CDR1 LNHDA and CDR2 SQIVND (reference sequence). The CDR3 loop reads CATTGLAGAEQYF. The CDR3 region has the DNA TGTGCCACAACAGGACTAGCGGGAGCCGAGCAGTACTTT.

This chain links TRBV19 with TRBJ1-1; D unclear. V lost 6 bases and J 5 bases, leaving 19 bases between the germline ends. The length of the CDR3 is 15 residues. Germline CDR1 and CDR2: LNHDA and SQIVND (reference sequence). The CDR3 sequence is CASSDLGSPWTEAFF. In DNA form, the CDR3 reads TGTGCCAGTAGCGATTTAGGGTCTCCGTGGACTGAAGCTTTCTTT.

Here the CDR3 reads CATRAVFPPLLSYNEQFF. The CDR3 nucleotides read TGTGCCACCCGAGCCGTTTTCCCGCCCCTCCTCTCCTACAATGAGCAGTTCTTC. The rearrangement uses TRBV15 and TRBJ2-1, with D unresolved. Germline CDR1 reads LNHNV; CDR2 reads YYDKDF (reference sequence). V gave up 8 bases and J gave up 0 bases, with 23 bases separating them. This CDR3 region has 18 residues.

This sequence joins TRBV3-1 (or the pseudogene TRBV3-2) and TRBJ2-1, with 10 bases aligning to TRBD2. Germline-derived CDR1 and CDR2 are LGHDT and YNNKEL (reference sequence). J gave up 7 bases and V 4 bases, and 7 bases lay outside the gene matches. The CDR3 totals 15 residues. This CDR3 is CASSPSTSGLNEQFF. CDR3 bases: TGTGCCAGCAGCCCATCGACTAGCGGGCTTAATGAGCAGTTCTTC.

The chain employs TRBV5-4 and TRBJ2-3; D possibly corresponds to TRBD2 (6 bases). This CDR3 region has 15 residues. Trimming left V 4 bases short and J 6 bases short, with 18 bases between. The V gene's germline CDR1 is SGHNT and CDR2 YYREEE (reference sequence). Here the CDR3 DNA reads TGTGCCAGCAGCCCCCCATTGCGGGGTATGGATACGCAGTATTTT. Amino acids: CASSPPLRGMDTQYF.

V usage is TRBV14 and J usage is TRBJ1-6; D unresolved. Per the germline V gene, CDR1 is SGHDN and CDR2 is FVKESK. The CDR3 is 12 residues long. V lost 2 bases to trimming and J lost 9 bases, with 5 bases between them. CDR3 region: CASSQRASPLHF. In DNA form, the CDR3 reads TGTGCCAGCAGCCAAAGGGCTTCACCCCTCCACTTT.